Included here is one T cell receptor (beta chain) sequence, with context. Its specificity is unknown. Peripheral blood samples and lesional scalp punch biopsies were obtained from alopecia areata patients. This entry is derived from a study of CD8+ T cells in alopecia areata. Turning to the study itself: Oral tofacitinib (5 to 10 mg twice daily) was administered to treated patients. A 6-month period off drug followed tofacitinib, which lasted 6 to 18 months. Study findings and constraints: Scalp samples also yield sequences of resident alphabeta T cells from normal skin.

The CDR3 covers 16 residues. Germline CDR1 is MNHEY and CDR2 is SMNVEV (reference sequence). V was cut by 5 bases and J by 4 bases, with 18 bases left in between. RNA, once extracted, was reverse transcribed into cDNA for use as the sequencing template. Measured with immunoSEQ multiplex PCR; TCRdb has only the in-frame clones, and not every one. The repertoire includes some 16,000 clones, less than 70% of them detected once, and 9% to 15% sits in the top ten. The specimen was skin. This chain links TRBV27 with TRBJ2-1; D may be TRBD2 (6 bases). This TCR came from a human donor with alopecia areata. CDR3 DNA: TGTGCCAGCAGTCAAGGAGGAGGGCCCCATTACAATGAGCAGTTCTTC. Translating it yields CASSQGGGPHYNEQFF.